The rows below give T cell receptor beta chains drawn from one sample of a study of cytomegalovirus exposure and HLA in healthy donors. Clones were read by immunoSEQ multiplex PCR, and TCRdb kept only the in-frame ones, dropping some. Among 150,000 to 200,000 clones listed, 80% to 90% were seen once. Sequenced input: PBMCs. All receptors derive from a male donor in good health and CMV-seronegative. The CDR3 runs from the conserved cysteine through the conserved F or W. The order of the fields is J gene, clone size, V gene, D gene, CDR3 protein, CDR3 DNA. D genes are given only for firm matches. Clone size is stated in some rows and not others, as once, few, many or a class when expanded.

TRBJ2-3	.	TRBV19	TRBD2	CASTASGTTDTQYF	TGTGCCAGTACCGCTAGCGGCACCACAGATACGCAGTATTTT
TRBJ2-1	.	TRBV27	TRBD2	CASSLSRGAYNEQFF	TGTGCCAGCAGTTTATCTCGGGGGGCCTACAATGAGCAGTTCTTC
TRBJ2-3	.	TRBV11-3	TRBD2	CASSLVAGGADTQYF	TGTGCCAGCAGCTTAGTAGCGGGAGGTGCAGATACGCAGTATTTT
TRBJ2-5	.	TRBV5-4	TRBD2	CASSRVAGEETQYF	TGTGCCAGCAGTAGAGTGGCGGGAGAAGAGACCCAGTACTTC
TRBJ2-2	.	TRBV6-5	TRBD2	CASSYWGGDTGELFF	TGTGCCAGCAGTTACTGGGGGGGGGACACCGGGGAGCTGTTTTTT
TRBJ1-2	.	TRBV28	TRBD1	CASSLRTGGYGYPF	TGTGCCAGCAGTTTAAGGACAGGAGGCTATGGCTACCCCTTC
TRBJ2-5	.	TRBV9	.	CASSVFESGGETQYF	TGTGCCAGCAGCGTTTTTGAATCAGGGGGGGAGACCCAGTACTTC
TRBJ2-2	.	TRBV5-1	.	CASSSTNGELFF	TGCGCCAGCTCTTCGACAAACGGGGAGCTGTTTTTT
TRBJ2-7	.	TRBV11-2	TRBD1	CASSLIPGGYEQYF	TGTGCCAGCAGCTTAATTCCAGGGGGCTACGAGCAGTACTTC
TRBJ2-7	once	TRBV14	TRBD2	CASSQAPGGGHEQYF	TGTGCCAGCAGCCAAGCCCCGGGAGGAGGCCACGAGCAGTACTTC
TRBJ1-2	.	TRBV7-9	.	CASSSGRVYGYTF	TGTGCCAGCAGTTCAGGGAGGGTCTATGGCTACACCTTC
TRBJ2-5	.	TRBV9	TRBD2	CASTVSGGLSGETQYF	TGTGCCAGCACCGTAAGCGGGGGGCTTAGCGGGGAGACCCAGTACTTC
TRBJ1-4	few	TRBV6-5	.	CASSATGQFNEKLFF	TGTGCCAGCAGCGCAACAGGACAGTTTAATGAAAAACTGTTTTTT
TRBJ1-2	.	TRBV28	.	CASRGTPAGYGYTF	TGTGCCAGCAGGGGGACTCCGGCGGGGTATGGCTACACCTTC
TRBJ2-5	.	TRBV7-9	.	CASSSDQETQYF	TGTGCCAGCAGCTCCGACCAAGAGACCCAGTACTTC
TRBJ1-6	.	TRBV2	.	CASSAKDSYNSPLHF	TGTGCCAGCAGTGCGAAGGACAGTTATAATTCACCCCTCCACTTT
TRBJ2-7	.	TRBV6-5	.	CASSPTVTYEQYF	TGTGCCAGCAGCCCGACAGTTACCTACGAGCAGTACTTC
TRBJ1-6	.	TRBV6-6	TRBD1	CASSYITGDSPLHF	TGTGCCAGCAGTTACATTACAGGGGATTCACCCCTCCACTTT
TRBJ2-7	few	TRBV6-1	.	CASGVSTYEQYF	TGTGCCAGCGGAGTCAGCACCTACGAGCAGTACTTC
TRBJ2-7	.	TRBV6-1	.	CASQGSARDRYEQYF	TGTGCCAGCCAAGGCAGCGCGCGGGACCGCTACGAGCAGTACTTC
TRBJ2-1	.	TRBV9	TRBD1	CASSVDRGSYNEQFF	TGTGCCAGCAGCGTTGACAGGGGCTCCTACAATGAGCAGTTCTTC
TRBJ1-3	.	TRBV4-3	.	CASSQLDSPLSGNTIYF	TGCGCCAGCAGCCAACTTGACAGTCCCCTCTCTGGAAACACCATATATTTT
TRBJ2-3	.	TRBV5-6	TRBD2	CASSLPAGAEDTQYF	TGTGCCAGCAGCTTGCCAGCGGGAGCGGAGGATACGCAGTATTTT
TRBJ1-5	few	TRBV6-5	TRBD1	CASSWTGWHQPQHF	TGTGCCAGCAGTTGGACAGGGTGGCATCAGCCCCAGCATTTT
TRBJ1-1	.	TRBV7-9	.	CASSILTGRDTEAFF	TGTGCCAGCAGCATACTGACGGGCAGGGACACTGAAGCTTTCTTT
TRBJ2-7	few	TRBV6-6	TRBD1	CASRIDRGPDEQYF	TGTGCCAGCAGGATCGACAGGGGGCCGGACGAGCAGTACTTC
TRBJ2-1	.	TRBV20-1	.	CSARAREQFF	TGCAGTGCTAGAGCGCGGGAGCAGTTCTTC
TRBJ2-5	.	TRBV7-2	TRBD1	CASSAGTGTVTRETQYF	TGTGCCAGCAGCGCCGGGACAGGGACGGTTACTCGAGAGACCCAGTACTTC
TRBJ1-2	.	TRBV4-3	TRBD1	CASSQDRDRVFNYGYTF	TGCGCCAGCAGCCAAGACCGGGACAGGGTGTTTAACTATGGCTACACCTTC
TRBJ1-4	.	TRBV27	.	CASSLSMRGGEKLFF	TGTGCCAGCAGTTTATCGATGAGGGGAGGGGAAAAACTGTTTTTT
TRBJ2-7	.	TRBV28	.	CASSSTWTETKLPYEQYF	TGTGCCAGCAGTTCGACTTGGACAGAGACAAAGCTACCCTACGAGCAGTACTTC
TRBJ2-5	once	TRBV21-1	.	CASSTHTSGQETQYF	TGTGCCAGCAGCACACACACTAGCGGACAAGAGACCCAGTACTTC
TRBJ2-7	.	TRBV13	TRBD2	CASRLAGTSYEQYF	TGTGCCAGCCGACTAGCGGGAACCTCCTACGAGCAGTACTTC
TRBJ2-7	.	TRBV7-2	TRBD1	CASTPPGQEKYEQYF	TGTGCCAGCACCCCTCCGGGACAGGAAAAATACGAGCAGTACTTC
TRBJ1-3	.	TRBV30	.	CAWEGTFSGNTIYF	TGTGCCTGGGAGGGCACTTTCTCTGGAAACACCATATATTTT
TRBJ2-5	.	TRBV27	TRBD2	CASSLAGGETQYF	TGTGCCAGCAGTTTAGCCGGGGGGGAGACCCAGTACTTC
TRBJ1-1	.	TRBV28	.	CASSLSGRLGNTEAFF	TGTGCCAGCAGTTTATCGGGTCGTCTTGGGAACACTGAAGCTTTCTTT
TRBJ2-7	.	TRBV10-3	TRBD1	CAISESGTGGGEQYF	TGTGCCATCAGTGAATCCGGGACAGGGGGCGGCGAGCAGTACTTC
TRBJ2-7	.	TRBV5-4	TRBD2	CASRLAGDYYEQYF	TGTGCCAGCAGACTAGCGGGAGATTACTACGAGCAGTACTTC
TRBJ1-2	.	TRBV28	.	CASSLFRSRPLYGYTF	TGTGCCAGCAGTTTATTTAGAAGCAGGCCGCTTTATGGCTACACCTTC
TRBJ2-7	.	TRBV6-5	TRBD1	CASSLDRGPSYEQYF	TGTGCCAGCAGCTTAGACAGGGGCCCCTCCTACGAGCAGTACTTC
TRBJ2-5	.	TRBV27	.	CASRSLGVRETQYF	TGTGCCAGCAGATCTCTAGGAGTACGAGAGACCCAGTACTTC